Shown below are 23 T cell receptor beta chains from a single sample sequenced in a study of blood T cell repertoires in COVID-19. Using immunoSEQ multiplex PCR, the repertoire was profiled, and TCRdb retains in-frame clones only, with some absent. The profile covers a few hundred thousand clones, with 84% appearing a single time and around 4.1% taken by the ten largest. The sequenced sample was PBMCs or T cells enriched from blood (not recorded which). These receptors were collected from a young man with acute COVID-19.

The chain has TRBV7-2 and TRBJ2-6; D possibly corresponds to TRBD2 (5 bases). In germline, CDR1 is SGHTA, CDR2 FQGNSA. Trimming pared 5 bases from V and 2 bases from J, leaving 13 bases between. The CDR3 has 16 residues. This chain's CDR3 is CASSIDGGPGANVLTF. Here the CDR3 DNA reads TGTGCCAGCAGCATCGACGGAGGACCTGGGGCCAACGTCCTGACTTTC.

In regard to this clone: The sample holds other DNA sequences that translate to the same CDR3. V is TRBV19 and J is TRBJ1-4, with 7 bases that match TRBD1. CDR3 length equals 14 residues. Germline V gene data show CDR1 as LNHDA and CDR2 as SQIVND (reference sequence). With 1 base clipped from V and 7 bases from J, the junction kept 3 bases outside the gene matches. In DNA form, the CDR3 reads TGTGCCAGTAGTATAGGAGGGGGCCGTGAAAAACTGTTTTTT. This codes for CASSIGGGREKLFF.

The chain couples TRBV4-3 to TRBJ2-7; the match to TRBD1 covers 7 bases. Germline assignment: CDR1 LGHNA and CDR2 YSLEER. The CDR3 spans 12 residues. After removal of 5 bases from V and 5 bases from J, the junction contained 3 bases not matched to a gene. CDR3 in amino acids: CASSLGQDEQYV. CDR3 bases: TGCGCCAGCAGCTTAGGACAGGACGAGCAGTACGTC.

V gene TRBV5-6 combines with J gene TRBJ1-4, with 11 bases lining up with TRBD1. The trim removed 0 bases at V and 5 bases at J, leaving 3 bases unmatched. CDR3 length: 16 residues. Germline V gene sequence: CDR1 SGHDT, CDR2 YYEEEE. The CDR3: CASSLVGDRGNEKLFF. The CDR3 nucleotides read TGTGCCAGCAGCTTGGTAGGGGACAGGGGGAATGAAAAACTGTTTTTT.

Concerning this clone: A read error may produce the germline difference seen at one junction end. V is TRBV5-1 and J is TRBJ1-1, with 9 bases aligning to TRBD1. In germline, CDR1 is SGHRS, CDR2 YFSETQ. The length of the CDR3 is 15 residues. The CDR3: CASSYKTGTGTEAFF. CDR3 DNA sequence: TGTGCCAGCAGCTACAAAACCGGGACAGGGACTGAAGCTTTCTTT.

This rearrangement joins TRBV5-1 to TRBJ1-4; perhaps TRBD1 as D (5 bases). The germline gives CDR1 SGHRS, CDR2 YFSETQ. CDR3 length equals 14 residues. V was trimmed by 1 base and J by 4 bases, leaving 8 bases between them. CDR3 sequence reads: CASSLTGYNEKLFF. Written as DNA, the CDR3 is TGCGCCAGCAGCTTGACAGGATATAATGAAAAACTGTTTTTT.

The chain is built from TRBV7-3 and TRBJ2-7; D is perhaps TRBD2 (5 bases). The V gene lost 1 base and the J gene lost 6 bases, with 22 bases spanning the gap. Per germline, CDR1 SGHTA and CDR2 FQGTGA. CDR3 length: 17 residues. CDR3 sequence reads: CASSLRLVRRADCEQYV. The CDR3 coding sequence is TGTGCCAGCAGCTTAAGGCTGGTGAGGCGGGCGGATTGCGAGCAGTACGTC.

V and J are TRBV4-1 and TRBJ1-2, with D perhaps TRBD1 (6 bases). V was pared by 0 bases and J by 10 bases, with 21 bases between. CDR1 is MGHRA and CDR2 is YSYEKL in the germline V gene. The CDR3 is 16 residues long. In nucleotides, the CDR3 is TGCGCCAGCAGCCAAGAAATCTTCAGGACAGATGATTACTACACCTTC. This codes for CASSQEIFRTDDYYTF.

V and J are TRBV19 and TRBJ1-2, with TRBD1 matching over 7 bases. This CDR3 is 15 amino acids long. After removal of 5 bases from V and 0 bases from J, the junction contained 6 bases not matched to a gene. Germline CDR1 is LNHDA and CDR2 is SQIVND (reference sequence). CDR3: CASSASGTANYGYTF. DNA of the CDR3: TGTGCCAGTAGTGCCTCCGGGACAGCTAACTATGGCTACACCTTC.

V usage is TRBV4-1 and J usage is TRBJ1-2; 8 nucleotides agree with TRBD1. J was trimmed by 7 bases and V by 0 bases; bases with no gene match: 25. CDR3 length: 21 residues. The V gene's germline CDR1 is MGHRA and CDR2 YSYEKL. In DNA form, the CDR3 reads TGCGCCAGCAGCCAAGAAGGGGGACAGGTCTATTCTGATGTGCGTGAATTTGGCTACACCTTC. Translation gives CASSQEGGQVYSDVREFGYTF.

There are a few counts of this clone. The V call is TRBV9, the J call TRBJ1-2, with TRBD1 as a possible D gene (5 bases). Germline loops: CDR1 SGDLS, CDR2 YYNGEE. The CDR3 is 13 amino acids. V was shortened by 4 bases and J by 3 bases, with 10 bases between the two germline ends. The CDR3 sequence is CASSPGGDYGYTF. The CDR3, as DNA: TGTGCCAGCAGCCCCGGGGGGGACTATGGCTACACCTTC.

This CDR3 is CAISESWTGGADEQFF. DNA for the CDR3: TGTGCCATCAGTGAGTCGTGGACAGGGGGCGCGGATGAGCAGTTCTTC. The V and J genes are TRBV10-3 and TRBJ2-1; 11 nucleotides match TRBD1. V gave up 0 bases and J gave up 8 bases; unmatched junction bases: 6. The CDR3 is 16 residues long. In germline, CDR1 is ENHRY, CDR2 SYGVKD.

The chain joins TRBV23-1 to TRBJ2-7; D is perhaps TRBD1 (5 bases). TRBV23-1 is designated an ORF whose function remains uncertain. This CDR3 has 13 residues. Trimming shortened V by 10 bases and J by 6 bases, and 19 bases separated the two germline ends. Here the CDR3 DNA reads TGCGCCACAAAGGGGCTTCATCCTTCCGAGCAGTACGTC. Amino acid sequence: CATKGLHPSEQYV.

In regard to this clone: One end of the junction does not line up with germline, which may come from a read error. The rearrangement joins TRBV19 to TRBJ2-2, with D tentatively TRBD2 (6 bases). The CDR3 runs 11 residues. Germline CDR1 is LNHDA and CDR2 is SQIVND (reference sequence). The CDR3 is CASRAGGERFF. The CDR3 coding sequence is TGTGCCAGTAGGGCAGGCGGGGAGCGGTTTTTT.

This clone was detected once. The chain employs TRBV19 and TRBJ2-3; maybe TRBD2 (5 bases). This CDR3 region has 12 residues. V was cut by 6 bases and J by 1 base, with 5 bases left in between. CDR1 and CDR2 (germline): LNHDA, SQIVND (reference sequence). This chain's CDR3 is CASRRGTDTQYF. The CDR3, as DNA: TGTGCCAGTAGGAGGGGCACAGATACGCAGTATTTT.

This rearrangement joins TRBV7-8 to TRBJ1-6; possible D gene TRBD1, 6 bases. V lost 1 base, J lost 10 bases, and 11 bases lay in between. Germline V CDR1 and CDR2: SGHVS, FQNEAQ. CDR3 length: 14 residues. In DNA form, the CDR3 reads TGTGCCAGCAGCTTAGGGACAGATTCATCACCCCTCCACTTT. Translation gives CASSLGTDSSPLHF.

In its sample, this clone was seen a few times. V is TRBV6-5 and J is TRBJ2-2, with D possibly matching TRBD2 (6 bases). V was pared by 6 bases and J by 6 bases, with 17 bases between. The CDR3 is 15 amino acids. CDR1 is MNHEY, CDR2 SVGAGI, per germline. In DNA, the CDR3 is TGTGCCAGCAGAGCCGGGGGTTTTGGCTCCGGGGAGCTGTTTTTT. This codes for CASRAGGFGSGELFF.

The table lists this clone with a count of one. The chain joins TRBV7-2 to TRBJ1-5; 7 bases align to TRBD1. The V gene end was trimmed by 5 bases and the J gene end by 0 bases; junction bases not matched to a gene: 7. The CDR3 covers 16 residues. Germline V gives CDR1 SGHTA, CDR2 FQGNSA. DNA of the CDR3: TGTGCCAGCAGCCGTATCTCAGGGGGTAGCAATCAGCCCCAGCATTTT. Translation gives CASSRISGGSNQPQHF.

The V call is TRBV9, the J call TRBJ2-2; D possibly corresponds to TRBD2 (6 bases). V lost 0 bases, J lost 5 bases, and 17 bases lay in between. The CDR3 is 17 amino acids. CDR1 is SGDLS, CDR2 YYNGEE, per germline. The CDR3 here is CASSVEFSGLRTGELFF. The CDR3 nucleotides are TGTGCCAGCAGCGTAGAATTTTCGGGACTGCGAACCGGGGAGCTGTTTTTT.

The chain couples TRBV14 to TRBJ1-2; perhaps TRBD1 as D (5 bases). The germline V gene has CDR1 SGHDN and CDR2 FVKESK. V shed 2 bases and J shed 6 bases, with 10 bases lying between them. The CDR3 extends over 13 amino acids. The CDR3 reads CASSQYRRDGYTF. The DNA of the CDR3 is TGTGCCAGCAGCCAATACAGGAGGGATGGCTACACCTTC.

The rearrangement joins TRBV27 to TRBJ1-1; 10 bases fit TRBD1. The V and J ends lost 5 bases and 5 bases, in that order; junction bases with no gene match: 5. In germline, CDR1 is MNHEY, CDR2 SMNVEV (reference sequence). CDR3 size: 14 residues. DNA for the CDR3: TGTGCCAGCAGTCTGGGACAGGGGAGGACTGAAGCTTTCTTT. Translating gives CASSLGQGRTEAFF.

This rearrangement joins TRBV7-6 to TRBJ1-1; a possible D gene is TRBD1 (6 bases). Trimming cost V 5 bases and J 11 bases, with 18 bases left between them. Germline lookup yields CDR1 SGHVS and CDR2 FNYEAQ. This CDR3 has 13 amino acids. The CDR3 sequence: CASSEGNRARAFF. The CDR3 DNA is TGTGCCAGCAGCGAGGGGAACAGGGCTCGGGCTTTCTTT.

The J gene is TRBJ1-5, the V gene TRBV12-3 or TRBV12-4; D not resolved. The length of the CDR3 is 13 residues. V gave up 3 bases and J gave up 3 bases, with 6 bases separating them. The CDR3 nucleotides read TGTGCCAGCAGTTTGGCCCCCAATCAGCCCCAGCATTTT. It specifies CASSLAPNQPQHF.